The source of this T cell receptor (beta chain) is a study of cytomegalovirus exposure and HLA in healthy donors. Study-wide context: The approximately 720 first-cohort repertoires and the 95 to 150 validation repertoires shared the same platform, a later analysis reported. Overall study findings and caveats: Rare TCR sequences predominated, though certain public TCRs were found in many donors. The study designated 150 to 200 TCR beta chains cytomegalovirus-associated.

Turning to this clone: The antigen is unknown.

Profiled with immunoSEQ multiplex PCR; TCRdb holds only in-frame clones, not every one. The sample includes 200,000 to 300,000 clones, 90% seen only once; the top ten take 3.1%. V lost 3 bases to trimming and J lost 1 base, with 7 bases between them. This CDR3 region has 13 residues. The germline V gene has CDR1 GTSNPN and CDR2 SVGIG (reference sequence). The V gene is TRBV30, the J gene TRBJ2-4, with D uncertain. The sample consisted of PBMCs. This clonotype was sampled from a woman aged 30 to 39 in good health and CMV-seronegative. The CDR3 DNA reads as TGTGCCTGGAGCTCACCCGCCAAAAACATTCAGTACTTC. It specifies CAWSSPAKNIQYF.